The T cell receptor (beta chain) under discussion was sequenced for a study of CD8 T cells in ankylosing spondylitis. Study-level findings and limits: Significant enrichment of disease-linked clones was reported in matched ankylosing spondylitis synovial fluid. Disease-associated clonotypes exhibited CD8+ identity and were relatively infrequent in peripheral blood. Several of the motif variants were reported before in synovial fluid and blood from reactive arthritis. Apparently characteristic of ankylosing spondylitis blood was a TCR beta motif (eight highly homologous variants).

Comment on this clonotype: Its specificity is not known.

Library preparation for TCR beta used quantitative 5'-RACE with molecular barcodes. TCRdb re-analysed the 5' RACE reads in MiXCR, keeping a single row per CDR3 protein. Among approximately 300,000 distinct CDR3 sequences listed, 8% were seen once. The TCR comes from a male donor with ankylosing spondylitis. The specimen was blood, either unsorted or a sorted T cell fraction (not recorded which).

CDR3 in amino acids: CASSELFGPHSNTGELFF. The CDR3 DNA sequence: TGTGCCAGCAGTGAATTGTTTGGACCCCACTCCAACACCGGGGAGCTGTTTTTT. V gene TRBV25-1 combines with J gene TRBJ2-2; D unresolved. Trimming took 1 base from V and 2 from J, leaving 17 bases between them. The CDR3 is 18 residues long. Germline V gene lookup returns CDR1 MGHDK and CDR2 SYGVNS.